The 21 T cell receptor beta chains presented below share a single source sample, sequenced in a study of blood T cell repertoires in COVID-19 (TCRdb year 2020). The library relied on the immunoSEQ multiplex PCR assay. Entries here come from immuneACCESS through TCRdb and include only in-frame sequences with V and J called. Some clones fail to appear in such tables; in the studies checked, an unresolved V gene covers under half of the shortfall, and the cause of the remainder is unknown. The sample table shows about 140,000 clones, and roughly 82% are seen once. The top ten hold under 15% of the sample. Sequences were obtained from peripheral blood. Receptors were obtained from a man older than 75 with acute or convalescent COVID-19.

CDR3: CASSLIRTSGRTDTQYF. CDR3 sequence (DNA): TGTGCCAGCAGCCTCATAAGGACTAGCGGTCGCACAGATACGCAGTATTTT. The J gene is TRBJ2-3, the V gene TRBV3-1 (or the pseudogene TRBV3-2); 10 bases agree with TRBD2. Germline CDR1 and CDR2: LGHDT and YNNKEL (reference sequence). Losses at the gene ends were 4 bases for V and 1 base for J; bases not matched to a gene: 8. The CDR3 totals 17 residues.

There are a few counts of this clone. The CDR3 nucleotides are TGTGCCATCAGGGACGGACTCGACCTCTCTGGAAACACCATATATTTT. This codes for CAIRDGLDLSGNTIYF. The chain joins TRBV10-3 to TRBJ1-3; no firm D call. Trimming left V 6 bases short and J 0 bases short, with 15 bases between. The germline V gene has CDR1 ENHRY and CDR2 SYGVKD. The CDR3 is made up of 16 amino acids.

The gene calls are TRBV28 and TRBJ2-1; perhaps TRBD2 as D (7 bases). This CDR3 spans 15 amino acids. Trimming left V 2 bases short and J 7 bases short, with 15 bases between. Germline CDR1 and CDR2: MDHEN and SYDVKM. CDR3 in amino acids: CASSLVGGAKNEQFF. The DNA for the CDR3 is TGTGCCAGCAGTTTAGTGGGGGGGGCGAAGAATGAGCAGTTCTTC.

The chain joins TRBV28 to TRBJ2-7; 8 bases agree with TRBD1. The CDR3 totals 14 residues. The trim removed 3 bases at V and 3 bases at J, leaving 4 bases unmatched. CDR1 and CDR2 (germline): MDHEN, SYDVKM. In DNA, the CDR3 is TGTGCCAGCAGTTTCCGGACAGGGAACTACGAGCAGTACTTC. Translation: CASSFRTGNYEQYF. Using reference TRBV28 and TRBJ2-7 for the parts outside the CDR3, the full variable domain is DVKVTQSSRYLVKRTGEKVFLECVQDMDHENMFWYRQDPGLGLRLIYFSYDVKMKEKGDIPEGYSVSREKKERFSLILESASTNQTSMYLCASSFRTGNYEQYFGPGTRLTVT.

V gene TRBV2 combines with J gene TRBJ2-2; TRBD2 is a possible D gene (7 bases). There are 14 residues in the CDR3. V was clipped by 5 bases and J by 7 bases, with 14 bases between them. The germline V gene encodes CDR1 SNHLY and CDR2 FYNNEI. CDR3 sequence reads: CASSTGGRVGELFF. Written as DNA, the CDR3 is TGTGCCAGCAGTACCGGGGGGCGGGTCGGGGAGCTGTTTTTT.

The rearrangement uses TRBV4-3 and TRBJ1-1; D possibly corresponds to TRBD1 (6 bases). The CDR3 is 14 amino acids. Germline loops: CDR1 LGHNA, CDR2 YSLEER. Trimming stripped 1 base from V and 6 bases from J, with 12 bases between. This CDR3 reads CASSQGQGYAEAFF. The CDR3 coding sequence is TGCGCCAGCAGCCAAGGGCAGGGGTACGCTGAAGCTTTCTTT.

The chain employs TRBV5-6 and TRBJ2-7; D possibly corresponds to TRBD1 (6 bases). CDR1 and CDR2 from the germline V gene are SGHDT and YYEEEE. V shed 2 bases and J shed 0 bases, with 12 bases lying between them. The CDR3 sequence is 15 residues long. The CDR3 protein is CASSFRRTVSYEQYF. The DNA of the CDR3 is TGTGCCAGCAGCTTTCGTCGGACAGTCTCCTACGAGCAGTACTTC.

The chain links TRBV28 to TRBJ1-1; 8 positions agree with TRBD1. CDR1 and CDR2 from the germline V gene are MDHEN and SYDVKM. The CDR3 is 11 residues long. Trimming removed 8 bases from V and 6 bases from J; junction bases left unmatched: 2. CDR3 loop: CASRRGPEAFF. As DNA, the CDR3 is TGTGCCAGCCGCAGGGGGCCTGAAGCTTTCTTT.

The chain combines TRBV4-3 with TRBJ1-2; possible D gene TRBD1, 5 bases. Trimming took 4 bases from V and 4 from J, leaving 16 bases between them. Germline CDR1 and CDR2: LGHNA and YSLEER. This CDR3 is built from 15 residues. CDR3 sequence reads: CASSPDAQALYGYTF. The CDR3, as DNA: TGCGCCAGCAGCCCTGATGCACAGGCTCTCTATGGCTACACCTTC.

The J gene is TRBJ2-1, the V gene TRBV11-3; 7 bases are shared with TRBD2. CDR3 length: 15 residues. Germline V gives CDR1 SGHNT, CDR2 YENEEA. Trimming cost V 3 bases and J 4 bases; bases outside gene matches: 6. This chain's CDR3 is CASSFGGVRYNEQFF. The CDR3 bases are TGTGCCAGCAGCTTTGGGGGGGTGCGATACAATGAGCAGTTCTTC.

The chain couples TRBV2 to TRBJ1-4, with 8 nucleotides matching TRBD1. The CDR3 spans 15 residues. Germline V CDR1 and CDR2: SNHLY, FYNNEI. Trimming took 6 bases from V and 3 from J; bases not matched to a gene: 6. The CDR3 DNA reads as TGTGCCAGCAGGCAGGGGGCGTTATCTAATGAAAAACTGTTTTTT. This codes for CASRQGALSNEKLFF.

V usage is TRBV5-1 and J usage is TRBJ1-2; D is undetermined. Germline CDR1 and CDR2: SGHRS and YFSETQ. The CDR3 consists of 13 residues. The V end lost 2 bases, the J end lost 6 bases, and 11 bases lay between the germline ends. CDR3 region: CASSLSEVDGYTF. In DNA form, the CDR3 reads TGCGCCAGCAGCTTATCGGAGGTAGATGGCTACACCTTC.

This clone was observed a few times. The chain joins TRBV14 to TRBJ1-5; a weak D match, TRBD1 (5 bases). V was shortened by 2 bases and J by 0 bases, with 14 bases between the two germline ends. This CDR3 has 17 amino acids. The germline CDR1 and CDR2 sequences are SGHDN and FVKESK. The CDR3 protein is CASSQSRGPHSNQPQHF. In DNA form, the CDR3 reads TGTGCCAGCAGCCAATCAAGGGGCCCTCATAGCAATCAGCCCCAGCATTTT.

The chain carries TRBV7-9 and TRBJ1-2, with no clear D. This CDR3 has 14 amino acids. The germline gives CDR1 SEHNR, CDR2 FQNEAQ (reference sequence). V was shortened by 5 bases and J by 0 bases, with 10 bases between the two germline ends. CDR3 residues: CASSIQGANYGYTF. Here the CDR3 DNA reads TGTGCCAGCAGCATCCAAGGAGCTAACTATGGCTACACCTTC. Together with reference TRBV7-9 and TRBJ1-2, the CDR3 gives the full variable domain: DTGVSQNPRHKITKRGQNVTFRCDPISEHNRLYWYRQTLGQGPEFLTYFQNEAQLEKSRLLSDRFSAERPKGSFSTLEIQRTEQGDSAMYLCASSIQGANYGYTFGSGTRLTVV.

The CDR3 here is CASSGHRGGGELFF. DNA of the CDR3: TGTGCCAGCAGTGGCCACAGGGGTGGCGGGGAGCTGTTTTTT. The genes are TRBV25-1 and TRBJ2-2; 7 bases match TRBD1. Per germline, CDR1 MGHDK and CDR2 SYGVNS. With 4 bases clipped from V and 7 bases from J, the junction kept 6 bases outside the gene matches. This CDR3 has 14 residues.

The chain uses TRBV5-6 and TRBJ2-2; D perhaps matches TRBD1 (6 bases). The germline CDR1 and CDR2 sequences are SGHDT and YYEEEE. Trimming cost V 4 bases and J 5 bases, with 12 bases left between them. CDR3 size: 14 residues. This CDR3 reads CASSGQLLTGELFF. Here the CDR3 DNA reads TGTGCCAGCAGCGGACAGCTTCTTACCGGGGAGCTGTTTTTT.

The J gene is TRBJ2-7, the V gene TRBV7-9; TRBD2 is a possible D gene (5 bases). This CDR3 contains 12 residues. The V end lost 2 bases, the J end lost 3 bases, and 5 bases lay between the germline ends. Looked up from germline, CDR1 is SEHNR and CDR2 is FQNEAQ (reference sequence). CDR3 amino acids: CASSLRDYEQYF. The CDR3 DNA is TGTGCCAGCAGCTTACGGGACTACGAGCAGTACTTC.

The J gene is TRBJ2-2, the V gene TRBV18, with D perhaps TRBD2 (6 bases). The CDR3 extends over 16 amino acids. Germline values: CDR1 KGHSH, CDR2 LQKENI. Trimming took 0 bases from V and 3 from J, leaving 11 bases between them. CDR3 bases: TGTGCCAGCTCACCACCGAACGGGGGTGACACCGGGGAGCTGTTTTTT. Its translation is CASSPPNGGDTGELFF. Looking up the rest from reference TRBV18 and TRBJ2-2 gives the full variable domain: NAGVMQNPRHLVRRRGQEARLRCSPMKGHSHVYWYRQLPEEGLKFMVYLQKENIIDESGMPKERFSAEFPKEGPSILRIQQVVRGDSAAYFCASSPPNGGDTGELFFGEGSRLTVL.

The chain links TRBV19 to TRBJ2-3; maybe TRBD2 (6 bases). V gave up 3 bases and J gave up 5 bases, with 21 bases separating them. CDR1 is LNHDA, CDR2 SQIVND, per germline (reference sequence). The CDR3 loop spans 17 amino acids. The CDR3 DNA follows: TGTGCCAGTAGTATTATCGGTTTCGGGACTTCTCAAGATACGCAGTATTTT. Translated: CASSIIGFGTSQDTQYF.

This clone turned up a few times. The V gene is TRBV28, the J gene TRBJ1-5, with D maybe TRBD1 (5 bases). Germline CDR1 reads MDHEN; CDR2 reads SYDVKM. The CDR3 extends over 16 amino acids. The V gene lost 2 bases and the J gene lost 7 bases, with 18 bases spanning the gap. The CDR3: CASSLSSDRGRQPQHF. The CDR3 coding sequence is TGTGCCAGCAGTTTAAGCTCTGATAGGGGCAGGCAGCCCCAGCATTTT.

V and J are TRBV5-4 and TRBJ2-5; no reliable D call. CDR1 SGHNT and CDR2 YYREEE come from the germline V gene (reference sequence). The CDR3 sequence is 11 residues long. The V end lost 4 bases, the J end lost 5 bases, and 6 bases lay between the germline ends. Here the CDR3 DNA reads TGTGCCAGCAGCACCGGGGAGACCCAGTACTTC. It encodes CASSTGETQYF.